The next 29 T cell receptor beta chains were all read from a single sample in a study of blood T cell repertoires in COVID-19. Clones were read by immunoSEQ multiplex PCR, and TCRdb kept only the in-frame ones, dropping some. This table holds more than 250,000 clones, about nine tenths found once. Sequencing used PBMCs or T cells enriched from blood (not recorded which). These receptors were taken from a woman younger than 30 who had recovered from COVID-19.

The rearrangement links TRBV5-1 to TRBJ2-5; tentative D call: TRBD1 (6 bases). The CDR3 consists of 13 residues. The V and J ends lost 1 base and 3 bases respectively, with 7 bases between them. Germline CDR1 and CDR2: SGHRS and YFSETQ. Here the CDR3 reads CASSLNREETQYF. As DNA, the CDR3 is TGCGCCAGCAGCTTGAACAGGGAAGAGACCCAGTACTTC.

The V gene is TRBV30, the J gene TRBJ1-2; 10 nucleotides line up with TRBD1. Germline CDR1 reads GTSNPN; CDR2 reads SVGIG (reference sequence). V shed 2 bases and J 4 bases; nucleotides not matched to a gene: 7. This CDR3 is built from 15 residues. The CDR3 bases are TGTGCCTGGAGTTCCGGGACAGGGGACGTCTATGGCTACACCTTC. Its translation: CAWSSGTGDVYGYTF.

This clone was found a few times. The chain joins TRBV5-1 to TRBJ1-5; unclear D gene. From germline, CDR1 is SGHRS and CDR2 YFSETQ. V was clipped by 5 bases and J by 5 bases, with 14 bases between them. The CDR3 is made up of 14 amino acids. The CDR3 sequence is CASRAGPGDQPQHF. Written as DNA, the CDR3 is TGCGCCAGCAGGGCTGGACCGGGAGATCAGCCCCAGCATTTT.

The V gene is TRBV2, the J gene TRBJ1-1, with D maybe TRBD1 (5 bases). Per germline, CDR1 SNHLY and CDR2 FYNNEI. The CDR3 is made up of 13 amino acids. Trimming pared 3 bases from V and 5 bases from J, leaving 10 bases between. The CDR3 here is CASSDGAGTEAFF. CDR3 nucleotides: TGTGCCAGCAGTGATGGGGCTGGGACTGAAGCTTTCTTT.

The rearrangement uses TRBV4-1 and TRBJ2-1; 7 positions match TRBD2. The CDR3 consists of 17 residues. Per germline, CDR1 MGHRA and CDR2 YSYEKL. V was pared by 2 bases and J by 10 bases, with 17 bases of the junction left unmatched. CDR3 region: CASSQPNRDYLQKEQFF. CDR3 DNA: TGCGCCAGCAGCCAACCGAACCGGGACTACCTTCAGAAGGAGCAGTTCTTC.

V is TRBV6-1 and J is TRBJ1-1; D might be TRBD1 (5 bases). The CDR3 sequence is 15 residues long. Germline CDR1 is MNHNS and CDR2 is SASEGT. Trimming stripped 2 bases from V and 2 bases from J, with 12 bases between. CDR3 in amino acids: CASSENGGFNTEAFF. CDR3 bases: TGTGCCAGCAGTGAAAACGGGGGGTTTAACACTGAAGCTTTCTTT.

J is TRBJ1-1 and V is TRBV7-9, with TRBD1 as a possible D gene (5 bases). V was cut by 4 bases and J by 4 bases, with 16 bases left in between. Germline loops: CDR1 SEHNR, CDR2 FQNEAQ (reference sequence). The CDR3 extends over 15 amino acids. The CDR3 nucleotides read TGTGCCAGCAGCTCCAACAGTGTAAGGGGCACTGAAGCTTTCTTT. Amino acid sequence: CASSSNSVRGTEAFF.

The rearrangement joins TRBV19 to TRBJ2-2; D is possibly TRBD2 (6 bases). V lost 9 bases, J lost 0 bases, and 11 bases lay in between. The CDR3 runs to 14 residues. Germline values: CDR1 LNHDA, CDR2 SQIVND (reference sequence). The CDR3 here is CASVGTANTGELFF. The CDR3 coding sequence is TGTGCCAGCGTCGGGACTGCGAACACCGGGGAGCTGTTTTTT.

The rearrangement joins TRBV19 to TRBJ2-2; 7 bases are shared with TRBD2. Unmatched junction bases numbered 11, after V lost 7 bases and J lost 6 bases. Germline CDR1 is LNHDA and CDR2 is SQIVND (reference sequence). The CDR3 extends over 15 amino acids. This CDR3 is CASTLSPAGAGELFF. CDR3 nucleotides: TGTGCCAGTACCTTGAGCCCGGCGGGGGCCGGGGAGCTGTTTTTT.

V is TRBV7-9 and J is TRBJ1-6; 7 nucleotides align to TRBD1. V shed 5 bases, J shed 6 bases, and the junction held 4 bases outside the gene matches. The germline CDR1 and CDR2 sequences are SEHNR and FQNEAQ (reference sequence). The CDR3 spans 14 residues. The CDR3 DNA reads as TGTGCCAGCAGCCCGGGACAGCCTAATTCACCCCTCCACTTT. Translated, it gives CASSPGQPNSPLHF.

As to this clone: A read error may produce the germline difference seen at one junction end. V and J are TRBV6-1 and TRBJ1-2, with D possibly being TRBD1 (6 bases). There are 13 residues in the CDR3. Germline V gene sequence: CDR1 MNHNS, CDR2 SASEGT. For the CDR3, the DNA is TGTGCCAGCAGGGAAGACTGGGGGCAAGGCTACACCTTC. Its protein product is CASREDWGQGYTF.

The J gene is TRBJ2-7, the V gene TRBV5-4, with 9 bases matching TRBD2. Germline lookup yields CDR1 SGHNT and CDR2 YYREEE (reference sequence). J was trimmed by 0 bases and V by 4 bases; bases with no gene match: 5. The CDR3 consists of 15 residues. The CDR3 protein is CASSPQLAGSYEQYF. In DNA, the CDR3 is TGTGCCAGCAGCCCACAACTAGCGGGCTCCTACGAGCAGTACTTC.

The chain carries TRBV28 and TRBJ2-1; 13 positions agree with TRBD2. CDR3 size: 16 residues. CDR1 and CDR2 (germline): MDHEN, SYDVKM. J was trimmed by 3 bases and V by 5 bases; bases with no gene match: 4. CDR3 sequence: CASSRTSGRLYNEQFF. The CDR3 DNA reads TGTGCCAGCAGTCGGACTAGCGGGAGACTCTACAATGAGCAGTTCTTC.

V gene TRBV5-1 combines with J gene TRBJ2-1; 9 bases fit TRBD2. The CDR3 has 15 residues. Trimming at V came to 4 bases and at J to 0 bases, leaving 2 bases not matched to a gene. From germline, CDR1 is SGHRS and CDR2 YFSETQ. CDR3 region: CASSASGVSYNEQFF. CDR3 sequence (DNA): TGCGCCAGCAGCGCTAGCGGGGTCTCCTACAATGAGCAGTTCTTC. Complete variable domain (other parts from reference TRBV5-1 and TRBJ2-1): KAGVTQTPRYLIKTRGQQVTLSCSPISGHRSVSWYQQTPGQGLQFLFEYFSETQRNKGNFPGRFSGRQFSNSRSEMNVSTLELGDSALYLCASSASGVSYNEQFFGPGTRLTVL.

Here the CDR3 DNA reads TGTGCCAGCAGTTATACAGTCTCTGGAAACACCATATATTTT. Encoded protein: CASSYTVSGNTIYF. V is TRBV6-5 and J is TRBJ1-3; D unresolved. Germline loops: CDR1 MNHEY, CDR2 SVGAGI. V was trimmed by 3 bases and J by 0 bases, leaving 6 bases between them. The CDR3 is 14 amino acids.

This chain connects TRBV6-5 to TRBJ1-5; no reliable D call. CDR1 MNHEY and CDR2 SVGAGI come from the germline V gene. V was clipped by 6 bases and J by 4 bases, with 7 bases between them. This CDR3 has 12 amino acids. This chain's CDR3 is CASRTQNQPQHF. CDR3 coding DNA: TGTGCCAGCAGAACACAGAATCAGCCCCAGCATTTT.

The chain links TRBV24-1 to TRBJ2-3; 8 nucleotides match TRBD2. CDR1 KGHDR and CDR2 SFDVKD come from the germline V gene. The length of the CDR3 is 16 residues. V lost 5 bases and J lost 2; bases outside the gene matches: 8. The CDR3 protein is CATSVRSGSTTDTQYF. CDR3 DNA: TGTGCCACCAGTGTCCGAAGCGGGAGTACCACAGATACGCAGTATTTT.

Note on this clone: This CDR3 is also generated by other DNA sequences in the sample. In DNA, the CDR3 is TGTGCCAGCAGCCAAACAGGAGGCAATCAGCCCCAGCATTTT. Protein product: CASSQTGGNQPQHF. The genes are TRBV3-1 (or the pseudogene TRBV3-2) and TRBJ1-5, with a tentative D call TRBD1 (5 bases). The CDR3 runs 14 residues. Per germline, CDR1 LGHDT and CDR2 YNNKEL (reference sequence). V was trimmed by 2 bases and J by 2 bases, leaving 7 bases between them.

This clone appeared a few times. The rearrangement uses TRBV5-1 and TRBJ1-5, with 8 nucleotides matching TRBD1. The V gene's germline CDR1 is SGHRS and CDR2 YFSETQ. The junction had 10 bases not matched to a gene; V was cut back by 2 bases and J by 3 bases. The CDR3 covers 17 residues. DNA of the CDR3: TGCGCCAGCAGCTTTAAAGGACAGGGCCGTCCCAATCAGCCCCAGCATTTT. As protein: CASSFKGQGRPNQPQHF.

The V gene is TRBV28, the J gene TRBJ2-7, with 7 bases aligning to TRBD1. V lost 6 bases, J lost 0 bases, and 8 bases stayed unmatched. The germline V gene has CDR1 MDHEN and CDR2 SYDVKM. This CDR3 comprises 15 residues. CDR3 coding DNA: TGTGCCAGCAGCCTAGGGACAGCGAGCTCCTACGAGCAGTACTTC. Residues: CASSLGTASSYEQYF.

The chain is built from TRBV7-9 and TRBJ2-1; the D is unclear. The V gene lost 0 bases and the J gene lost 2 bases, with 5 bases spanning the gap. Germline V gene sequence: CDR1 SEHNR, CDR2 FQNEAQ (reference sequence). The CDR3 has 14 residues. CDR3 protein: CASSLALTYNEQFF. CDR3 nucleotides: TGTGCCAGCAGCTTAGCTCTAACCTACAATGAGCAGTTCTTC.

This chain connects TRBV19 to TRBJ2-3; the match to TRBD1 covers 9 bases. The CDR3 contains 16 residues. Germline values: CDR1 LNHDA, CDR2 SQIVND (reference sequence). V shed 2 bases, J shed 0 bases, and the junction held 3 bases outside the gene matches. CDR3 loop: CASSILTGGSTDTQYF. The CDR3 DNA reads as TGTGCCAGTAGTATATTGACAGGGGGGAGCACAGATACGCAGTATTTT.

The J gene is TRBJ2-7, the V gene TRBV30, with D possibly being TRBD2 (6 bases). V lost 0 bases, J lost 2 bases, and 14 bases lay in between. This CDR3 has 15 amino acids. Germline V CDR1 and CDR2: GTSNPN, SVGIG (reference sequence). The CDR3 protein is CAWSVQGRRAYEQYF. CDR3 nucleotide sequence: TGTGCCTGGAGTGTCCAAGGGAGGAGGGCCTACGAGCAGTACTTC.

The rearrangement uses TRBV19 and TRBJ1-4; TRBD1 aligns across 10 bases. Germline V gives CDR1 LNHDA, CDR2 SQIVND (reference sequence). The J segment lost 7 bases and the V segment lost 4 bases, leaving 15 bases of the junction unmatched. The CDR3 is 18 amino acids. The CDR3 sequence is CASSKGRRQGAIFEKLFF. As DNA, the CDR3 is TGTGCCAGTAGTAAGGGCCGGAGACAGGGGGCAATTTTTGAAAAACTGTTTTTT.

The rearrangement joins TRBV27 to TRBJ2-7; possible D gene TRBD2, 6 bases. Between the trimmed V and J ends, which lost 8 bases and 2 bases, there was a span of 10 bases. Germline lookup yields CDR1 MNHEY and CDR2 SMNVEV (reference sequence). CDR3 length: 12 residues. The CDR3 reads CASRDFTYEQYF. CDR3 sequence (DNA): TGTGCCAGCCGGGACTTCACCTACGAGCAGTACTTC.

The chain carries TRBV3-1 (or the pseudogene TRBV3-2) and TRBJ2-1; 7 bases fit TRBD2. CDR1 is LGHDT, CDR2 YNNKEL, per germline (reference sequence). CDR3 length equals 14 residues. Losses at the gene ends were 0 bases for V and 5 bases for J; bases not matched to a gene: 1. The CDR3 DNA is TGTGCCAGCAGCCAAGACGGGGGGAACAATGAGCAGTTCTTC. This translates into CASSQDGGNNEQFF.

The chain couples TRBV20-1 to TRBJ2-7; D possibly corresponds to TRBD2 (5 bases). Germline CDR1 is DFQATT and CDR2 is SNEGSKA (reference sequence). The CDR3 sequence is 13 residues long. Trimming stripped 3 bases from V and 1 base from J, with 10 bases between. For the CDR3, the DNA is TGCAGTGCTAGTAAAAGCGGATCCTACGAGCAGTACTTC. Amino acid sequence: CSASKSGSYEQYF.

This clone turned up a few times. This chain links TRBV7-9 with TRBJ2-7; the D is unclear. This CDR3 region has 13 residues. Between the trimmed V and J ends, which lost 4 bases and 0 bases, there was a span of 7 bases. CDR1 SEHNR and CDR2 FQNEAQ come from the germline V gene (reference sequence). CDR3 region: CASSSSGSYEQYF. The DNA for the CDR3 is TGTGCCAGCAGCTCGTCGGGCTCCTACGAGCAGTACTTC.

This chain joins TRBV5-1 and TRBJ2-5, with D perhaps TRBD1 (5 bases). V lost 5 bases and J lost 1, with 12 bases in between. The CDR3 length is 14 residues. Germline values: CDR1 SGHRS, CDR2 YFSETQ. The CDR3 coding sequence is TGCGCCAGCAGATTTCAGGGTTCCCAAGAGACCCAGTACTTC. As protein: CASRFQGSQETQYF.